This T cell receptor (beta chain) appears in the sequencing data of a study of spatial heterogeneity in lung cancer (dated by TCRdb to between 2019 and 2020). About the investigation overall: Beta-chain transcripts were consistently detected in greater numbers than alpha-chain transcripts, which likely reflects a higher abundance of beta-chain transcripts. At surgery, some 200 tumor regions, around 68 matched nontumor lung samples and 56 PBMC samples were TCR-sequenced for both alpha and beta chains. In non-small cell lung cancer, the study made a quantitative comparison of TCR alpha and beta repertoires among multiple tumor regions, matched nontumor lung and blood. In the raw uncorrected reads, each unique combination of TCR and UMI appeared on average more than ten times. The study linked features of the TCR repertoire to counts of nonsynonymous mutations, which were determined by whole-exome sequencing of tumor tissue. General conclusions and limits of the study: Ubiquitous expanded tumor TCRs were detected in blood more often at tumor resection than at routine follow-up. Additional single-cell paired TCR alpha and beta sequencing was considered necessary to confirm, at a functional level, the hypothesis that regional TCRs recognize regional mutations.

The library was produced with 5' RACE. Instrument used: NextSeq 500. In the TCR library protocol, a unique molecular identifier was attached to each TCR cDNA molecule so that PCR and sequencing errors could be corrected. The source study handled its data this way. TCR identification, UMI-based error correction and CDR3 extraction were performed with Decombinator tools. Expanded TCRs were defined as those above a frequency of 2 per 1,000, corresponding to the top 1% of the tumor frequency distribution. Each repertoire was subsampled 100 times to 5,000 TCRs, after which Renyi diversity was computed with the R vegan package. CDR3 similarity networks were built from amino acid triplet string-kernel similarity, connecting CDR3s with pairwise similarity above 0.82. TCRdb's own reprocessing of the public reads used fastp at Q25 and MiXCR and kept productive beta chains. Each CDR3 protein gets just one entry, which takes the most common genes and DNA from the rows behind it. Clone size and V and J calls follow TCRdb, not the original study. This sample is represented by about 18,000 distinct CDR3 sequences; around a fifth of them were singletons. The ten top clones hold over 13% of the sample.

Explained via the paper, the time point label denotes: sample taken at primary tumor resection. Whole RNA extracted from tumor and nontumor lung tissue, or from cryopreserved PBMC samples, was used for TCR sequencing without cell sorting. The donors were some 72 patients from the lung TRACERx cohort who had early-stage, untreated non-small cell lung cancer. A patient was chosen for TCR sequencing only when enough RNA was available from at least two tumor regions. A remark on this clonotype: Its cognate antigen has yet to be identified. No base quality information exists; no much larger clone differs at one position.

From cysteine to phenylalanine, the CDR3 is 13 amino acids long. The only DNA kept is the CDR3, 39 bases in frame from the first base. According to the germline V gene, CDR1 reads SGHRS and CDR2 reads YFSETQ. Clipping removes 4 bases from V and 3 bases from J, with 0 as the unmatched junction base count. This TCR was sampled from a male donor with early-stage non-small cell lung cancer. Sequenced material: PBMCs, taken at surgery. In this chain, TRBV5-1 is recombined with TRBJ2-3; 9 junctional bases match TRBD1. The CDR3 here reads CASSGTGTDTQYF. Here is the DNA: TGCGCCAGCAGCGGGACAGGGACAGATACGCAGTATTTT.